The T cell receptor beta chain under discussion was sequenced for a study of Graves' ophthalmopathy and Graves' hyperthyroidism. At least ten counts were recorded for this clonotype. V was pared by 2 bases and J by 8 bases, with 15 bases between. There are 15 residues in the CDR3. Per the germline V gene, CDR1 is MNHEY and CDR2 is SVGEGT. RNA transcripts provided the template for amplifying TCR beta CDR3 regions. Second-round multiplex PCR came after a first-round RT-PCR that employed HTBI primers. TCRdb processed the multiplex PCR reads anew with MiXCR; each CDR3 protein has one entry. The top ten clones hold 1.5% to 2% of a sample with 350,000 to 400,000 distinct CDR3 sequences, 15% to 20% of them seen once.

The V call is TRBV6-2 or TRBV6-3, the J call TRBJ2-2, with D possibly being TRBD2 (6 bases). Sequencing was performed on peripheral blood. The clonotype comes from a woman aged 18-29 years with Graves' ophthalmopathy. Written as DNA, the CDR3 is TGTGCCAGCAGTTACCCTTCGGAGGGATATGGGGAGCTGTTTTTT. This encodes CASSYPSEGYGELFF.